The clone carrying this T cell receptor (beta chain) was seen repeatedly, ten times or more. The sample is drawn from a study of T cells in Graves' hyperthyroidism and ophthalmopathy. The investigators amplified TCR beta CDR3 regions from RNA transcripts. During a first-round RT-PCR of the TCR CDR3, the HTBI primer set was used. MiXCR, applied by TCRdb to the multiplex PCR reads, yields one record per CDR3 protein. There are approximately 600,000 distinct CDR3 sequences in the sample; less than 25% occur only once, and 30% to 40% lies in the top ten. Trimming pared 5 bases from V and 4 bases from J, leaving 9 bases between. CDR3 size: 12 residues. From germline, CDR1 is SGHAT and CDR2 FQNNGV.

The sample taken for sequencing was blood. The chain couples TRBV11-2 to TRBJ2-7, with no clear D. The receptor was derived from a young man with Graves' ophthalmopathy. CDR3 nucleotide sequence: TGTGCCAGCAGCAGAAACCGGTACGAGCAGTACTTC. It yields the protein CASSRNRYEQYF.